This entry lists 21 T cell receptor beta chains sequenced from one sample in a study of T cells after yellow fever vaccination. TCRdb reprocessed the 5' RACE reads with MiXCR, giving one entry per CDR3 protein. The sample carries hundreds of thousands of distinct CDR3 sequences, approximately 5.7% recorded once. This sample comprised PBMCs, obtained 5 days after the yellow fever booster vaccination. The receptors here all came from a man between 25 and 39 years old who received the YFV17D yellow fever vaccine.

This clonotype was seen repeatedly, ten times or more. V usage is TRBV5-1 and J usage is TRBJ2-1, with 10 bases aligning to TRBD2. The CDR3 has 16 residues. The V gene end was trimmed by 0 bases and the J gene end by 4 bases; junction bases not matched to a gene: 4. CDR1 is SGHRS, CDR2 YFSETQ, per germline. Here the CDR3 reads CASSLERTSGYNEQFF. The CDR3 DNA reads TGCGCCAGCAGCTTGGAGCGGACTAGCGGATACAATGAGCAGTTCTTC.

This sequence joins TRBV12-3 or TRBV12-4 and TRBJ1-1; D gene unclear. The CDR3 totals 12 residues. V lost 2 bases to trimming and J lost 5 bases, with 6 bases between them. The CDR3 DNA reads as TGTGCCAGCAGTTTATGGCAGACTGAAGCTTTCTTT. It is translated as CASSLWQTEAFF.

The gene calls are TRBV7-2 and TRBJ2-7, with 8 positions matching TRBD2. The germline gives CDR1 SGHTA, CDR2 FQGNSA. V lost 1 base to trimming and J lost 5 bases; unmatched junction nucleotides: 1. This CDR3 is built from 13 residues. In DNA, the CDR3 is TGTGCCAGCAGCTTAGAAGCGGGAGACGAGCAGTACTTC. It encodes CASSLEAGDEQYF.

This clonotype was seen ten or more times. The CDR3 sequence: CASSSTPGASYEQYF. CDR3 bases: TGTGCCAGCAGTTCGACCCCAGGAGCCAGCTACGAGCAGTACTTC. This sequence joins TRBV6-5 and TRBJ2-7; D remains unclear. Germline values: CDR1 MNHEY, CDR2 SVGAGI. V lost 4 bases, J lost 3 bases, and 16 bases lay in between. This CDR3 has 15 residues.

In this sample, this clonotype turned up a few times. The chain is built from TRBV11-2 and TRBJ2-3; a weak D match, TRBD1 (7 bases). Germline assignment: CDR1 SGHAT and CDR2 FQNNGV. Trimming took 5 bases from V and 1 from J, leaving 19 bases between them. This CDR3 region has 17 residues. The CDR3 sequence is CASSPGGWGGRTDTQYF. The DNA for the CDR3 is TGTGCCAGCAGCCCAGGGGGGTGGGGCGGACGCACAGATACGCAGTATTTT. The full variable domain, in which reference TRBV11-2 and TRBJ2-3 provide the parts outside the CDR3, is EAGVAQSPRYKIIEKRQSVAFWCNPISGHATLYWYQQILGQGPKLLIQFQNNGVVDDSQLPKDRFSAERLKGVDSTLKIQPAKLEDSAVYLCASSPGGWGGRTDTQYFGPGTRLTVL.

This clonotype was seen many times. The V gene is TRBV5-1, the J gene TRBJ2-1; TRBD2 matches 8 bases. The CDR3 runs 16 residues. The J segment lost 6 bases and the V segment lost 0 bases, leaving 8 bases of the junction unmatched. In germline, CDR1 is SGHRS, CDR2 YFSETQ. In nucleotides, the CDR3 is TGCGCCAGCAGCTTGGCAGGTACTAGCGGCACCAATGAGCAGTTCTTC. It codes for CASSLAGTSGTNEQFF.

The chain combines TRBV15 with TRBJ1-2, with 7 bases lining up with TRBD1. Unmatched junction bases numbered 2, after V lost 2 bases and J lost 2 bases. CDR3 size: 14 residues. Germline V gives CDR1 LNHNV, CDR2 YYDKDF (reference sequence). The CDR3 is CATSRSTGNYGYTF. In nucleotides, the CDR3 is TGTGCCACCAGCAGATCGACAGGGAACTATGGCTACACCTTC.

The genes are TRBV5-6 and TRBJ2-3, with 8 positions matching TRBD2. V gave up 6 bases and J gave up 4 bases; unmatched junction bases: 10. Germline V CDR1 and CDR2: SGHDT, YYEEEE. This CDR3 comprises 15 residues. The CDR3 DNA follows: TGTGCCAGCAAGGTGGCGAGCGGGAGTCCAGATACGCAGTATTTT. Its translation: CASKVASGSPDTQYF.

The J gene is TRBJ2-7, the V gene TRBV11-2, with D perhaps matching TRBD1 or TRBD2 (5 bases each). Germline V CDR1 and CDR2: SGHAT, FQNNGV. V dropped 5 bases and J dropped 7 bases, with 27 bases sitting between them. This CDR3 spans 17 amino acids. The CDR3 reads CASSPSWGSVSSWEQYF. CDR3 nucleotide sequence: TGTGCCAGCAGCCCCTCGTGGGGGAGCGTATCCTCATGGGAGCAGTACTTC.

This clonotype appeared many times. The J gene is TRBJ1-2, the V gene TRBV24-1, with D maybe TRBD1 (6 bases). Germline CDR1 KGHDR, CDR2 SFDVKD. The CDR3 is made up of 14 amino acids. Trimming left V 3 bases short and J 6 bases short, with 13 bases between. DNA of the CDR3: TGTGCCACCAGTGATCCAAGGGGGTTTGATGGCTACACCTTC. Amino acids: CATSDPRGFDGYTF.

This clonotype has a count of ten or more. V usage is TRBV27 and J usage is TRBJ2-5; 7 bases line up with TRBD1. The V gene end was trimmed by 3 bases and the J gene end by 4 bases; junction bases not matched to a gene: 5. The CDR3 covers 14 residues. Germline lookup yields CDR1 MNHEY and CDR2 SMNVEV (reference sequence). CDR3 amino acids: CASSLRGGAETQYF. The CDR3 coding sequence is TGTGCCAGCAGTTTGCGAGGGGGCGCAGAGACCCAGTACTTC.

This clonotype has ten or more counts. The CDR3 sequence: CASSPGAARAEAFF. DNA for the CDR3: TGTGCCAGCAGCCCCGGGGCCGCTCGCGCTGAAGCTTTCTTT. V is TRBV6-1 and J is TRBJ1-1; a weak D match, TRBD1 (5 bases). The CDR3 spans 14 residues. Trimming cost V 6 bases and J 6 bases, with 17 bases left between them. Germline lookup yields CDR1 MNHNS and CDR2 SASEGT.

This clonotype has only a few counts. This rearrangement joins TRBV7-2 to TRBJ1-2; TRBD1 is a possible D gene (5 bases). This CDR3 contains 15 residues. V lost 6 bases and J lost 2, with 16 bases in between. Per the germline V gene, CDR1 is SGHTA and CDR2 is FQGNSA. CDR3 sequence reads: CASRPATGSNYGYTF. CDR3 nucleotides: TGTGCCAGCAGACCTGCAACAGGAAGCAACTATGGCTACACCTTC.

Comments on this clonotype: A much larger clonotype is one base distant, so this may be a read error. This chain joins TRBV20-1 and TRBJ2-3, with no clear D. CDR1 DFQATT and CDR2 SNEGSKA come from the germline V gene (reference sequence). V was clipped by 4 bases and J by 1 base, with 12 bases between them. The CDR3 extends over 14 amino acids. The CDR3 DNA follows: TGCAGTGCTACCAGTAGGGCCGGCACAGATACGCAGTATTTT. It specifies CSATSRAGTDTQYF.

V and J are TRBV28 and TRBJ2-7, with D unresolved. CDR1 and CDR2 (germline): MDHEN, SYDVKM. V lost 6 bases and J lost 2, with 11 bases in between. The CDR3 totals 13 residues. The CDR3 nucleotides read TGTGCCAGCAGCCGGTCCACCACCTACGAGCAGTACTTC. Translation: CASSRSTTYEQYF.

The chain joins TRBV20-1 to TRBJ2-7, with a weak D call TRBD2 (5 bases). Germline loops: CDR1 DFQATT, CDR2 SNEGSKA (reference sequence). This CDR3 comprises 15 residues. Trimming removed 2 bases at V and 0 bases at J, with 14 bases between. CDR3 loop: CSARLGGSDSYEQYF. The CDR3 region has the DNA TGCAGTGCTAGACTTGGCGGGTCTGACTCCTACGAGCAGTACTTC.

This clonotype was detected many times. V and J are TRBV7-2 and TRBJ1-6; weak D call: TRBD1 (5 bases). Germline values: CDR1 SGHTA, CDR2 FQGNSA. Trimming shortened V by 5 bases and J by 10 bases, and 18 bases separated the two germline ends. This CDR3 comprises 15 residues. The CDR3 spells CASSAGTYLGSPLHF. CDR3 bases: TGTGCCAGCAGCGCTGGGACCTACTTAGGGTCACCCCTCCACTTT.

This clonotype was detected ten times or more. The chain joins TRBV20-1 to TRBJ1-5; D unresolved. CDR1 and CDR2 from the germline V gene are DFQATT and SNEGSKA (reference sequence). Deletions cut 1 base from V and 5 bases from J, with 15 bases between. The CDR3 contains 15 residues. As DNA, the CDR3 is TGCAGTGCTAGAGGTCCGAAGCTTCTGGATCAGCCCCAGCATTTT. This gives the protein CSARGPKLLDQPQHF.

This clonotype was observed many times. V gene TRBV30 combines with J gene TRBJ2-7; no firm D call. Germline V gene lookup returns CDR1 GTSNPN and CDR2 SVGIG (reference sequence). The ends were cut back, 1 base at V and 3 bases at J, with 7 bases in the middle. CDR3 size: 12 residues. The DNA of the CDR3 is TGTGCCTGGAGTGCTGCCTACTACGAGCAGTACTTC. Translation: CAWSAAYYEQYF.

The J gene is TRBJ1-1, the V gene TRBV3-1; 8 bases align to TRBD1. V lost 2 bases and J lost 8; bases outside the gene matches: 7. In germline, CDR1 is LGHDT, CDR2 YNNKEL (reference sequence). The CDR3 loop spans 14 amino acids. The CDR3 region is CASSQPRRTGEAFF. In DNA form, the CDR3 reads TGTGCCAGCAGCCAACCACGGCGGACAGGGGAAGCTTTCTTT.

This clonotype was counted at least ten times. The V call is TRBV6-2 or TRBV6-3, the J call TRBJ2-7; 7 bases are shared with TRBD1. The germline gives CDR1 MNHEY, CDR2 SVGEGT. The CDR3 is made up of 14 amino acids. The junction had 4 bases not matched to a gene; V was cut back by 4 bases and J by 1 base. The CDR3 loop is CASSSDRESYEQYF. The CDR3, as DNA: TGTGCCAGCAGTTCTGACAGGGAGTCCTACGAGCAGTACTTC.